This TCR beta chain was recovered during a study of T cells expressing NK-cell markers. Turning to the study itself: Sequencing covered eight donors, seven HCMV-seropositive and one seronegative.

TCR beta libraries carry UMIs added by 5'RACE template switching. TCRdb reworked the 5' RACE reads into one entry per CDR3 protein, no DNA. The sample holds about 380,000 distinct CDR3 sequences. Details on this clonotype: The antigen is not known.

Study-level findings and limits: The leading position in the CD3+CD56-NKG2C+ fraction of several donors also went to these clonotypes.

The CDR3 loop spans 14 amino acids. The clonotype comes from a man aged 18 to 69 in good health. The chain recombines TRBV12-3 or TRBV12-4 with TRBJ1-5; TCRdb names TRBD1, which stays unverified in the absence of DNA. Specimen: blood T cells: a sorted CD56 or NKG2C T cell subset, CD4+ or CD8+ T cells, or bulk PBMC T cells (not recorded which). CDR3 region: CASSTQDRGQPQHF.